The next 27 T cell receptor beta chains were all read from a single sample in a study of T-cell memory formation after mild COVID-19. One entry per CDR3 protein, called by TCRdb with MiXCR from the 5' RACE reads. The table has roughly 400,000 distinct CDR3 sequences, 16% seen once; the top ten hold roughly 21%. Material: PBMCs or a T cell subset sorted from them (not recorded which). Every receptor here comes from a man aged 18 to 29 who had mild COVID-19 (a few samples of this study predate the infection). Cell type and time point are not known.

This clonotype was picked up many times. This chain uses TRBV6-2 or TRBV6-3 with TRBJ2-1; D is perhaps TRBD1 or TRBD2 (5 bases each). CDR1 MNHEY and CDR2 SVGEGT come from the germline V gene. Trimming shortened V by 0 bases and J by 3 bases, and 15 bases separated the two germline ends. This CDR3 comprises 17 residues. CDR3 sequence reads: CASSYSSVRGVYNEQFF. CDR3 coding DNA: TGTGCCAGCAGTTACTCGAGTGTGAGAGGGGTCTACAATGAGCAGTTCTTC.

The sample holds a few counts of this clonotype. V is TRBV18 and J is TRBJ2-7; 8 bases are shared with TRBD2. This CDR3 contains 13 residues. Germline V CDR1 and CDR2: KGHSH, LQKENI. V was pared by 5 bases and J by 3 bases, with 3 bases of the junction left unmatched. CDR3 region: CASSAGLDYEQYV. The CDR3 DNA reads as TGTGCCAGCTCAGCGGGACTAGACTACGAGCAGTACGTC.

This clonotype has only a few counts. The chain joins TRBV27 to TRBJ2-2; possible D gene TRBD2, 5 bases. Germline lookup yields CDR1 MNHEY and CDR2 SMNVEV (reference sequence). The ends were cut back, 4 bases at V and 5 bases at J, with 11 bases in the middle. This CDR3 is built from 14 residues. CDR3 sequence reads: CASSSGSRTGELFF. In nucleotides, the CDR3 is TGTGCCAGCAGTTCGGGGTCGCGAACCGGGGAGCTGTTTTTT.

This clonotype was seen a handful of times. The rearrangement uses TRBV7-9 and TRBJ2-5, with D unclear. Looked up from germline, CDR1 is SEHNR and CDR2 is FQNEAQ (reference sequence). This CDR3 contains 13 residues. Trimming took off 5 bases at V and 5 bases at J, with 12 bases between the two ends. The CDR3 spells CASSHGSPETQYF. CDR3 coding DNA: TGTGCCAGCAGCCACGGGTCCCCGGAGACCCAGTACTTC.

This clonotype has more than one count but fewer than ten. V is TRBV5-1 and J is TRBJ2-3; 7 nucleotides match TRBD2. The CDR3 covers 14 residues. V lost 3 bases to trimming and J lost 4 bases; unmatched junction nucleotides: 5. Germline CDR1 SGHRS, CDR2 YFSETQ. The CDR3 nucleotides are TGCGCCAGCAGCTGGCGGACTAGATCAGATACGCAGTATTTT. Its translation is CASSWRTRSDTQYF. The variable domain in full, with the rest retrieved from reference TRBV5-1 and TRBJ2-3, is KAGVTQTPRYLIKTRGQQVTLSCSPISGHRSVSWYQQTPGQGLQFLFEYFSETQRNKGNFPGRFSGRQFSNSRSEMNVSTLELGDSALYLCASSWRTRSDTQYFGPGTRLTVL.

This clonotype was observed a handful of times. The chain couples TRBV5-6 to TRBJ2-7, with 9 nucleotides matching TRBD2. V was clipped by 5 bases and J by 6 bases; unmatched bases: 6. Germline values: CDR1 SGHDT, CDR2 YYEEEE. This CDR3 contains 13 residues. In nucleotides, the CDR3 is TGTGCCAGCAGGCGGGGGGGACACACCGAGCAGTACGTC. Residues: CASRRGGHTEQYV.

This chain links TRBV18 with TRBJ1-2; D remains unclear. This CDR3 has 13 residues. CDR1 is KGHSH and CDR2 is LQKENI in the germline V gene. V was shortened by 3 bases and J by 2 bases, with 7 bases between the two germline ends. CDR3 sequence reads: CASSPERNYGYTF. DNA of the CDR3: TGTGCCAGCTCACCGGAGAGAAACTATGGCTACACCTTC.

This clonotype turned up a few times. This chain joins TRBV29-1 and TRBJ2-5, with 11 bases lining up with TRBD1. This CDR3 region has 16 residues. The germline gives CDR1 SQVTM, CDR2 ANQGSEA. J was trimmed by 1 base and V by 0 bases; bases with no gene match: 4. CDR3 nucleotides: TGCAGCGTTGAAGAGGGACAGGGGGTGGCCCAAGAGACCCAGTACTTC. Protein product: CSVEEGQGVAQETQYF.

The rearrangement uses TRBV6-5 and TRBJ2-3, with D tentatively TRBD2 (6 bases). Trimming removed 7 bases at V and 7 bases at J, with 21 bases between. The CDR3 spans 15 residues. Germline V gene lookup returns CDR1 MNHEY and CDR2 SVGAGI. The CDR3, as DNA: TGTGCCAGCAAGGAGCTAGCGACGTCGGGGAATACGCAGTATTTT. Its protein is CASKELATSGNTQYF.

This clonotype showed up just a few times. V gene TRBV5-1 combines with J gene TRBJ1-2; 9 bases fit TRBD1. The V gene's germline CDR1 is SGHRS and CDR2 YFSETQ. Trimming cost V 8 bases and J 3 bases; bases outside gene matches: 8. CDR3 length: 14 residues. The CDR3 region is CASRRQGEDYGYTF. In nucleotides, the CDR3 is TGCGCCAGTCGGAGACAGGGGGAAGACTATGGCTACACCTTC.

This rearrangement joins TRBV7-2 to TRBJ1-4; TRBD1 agrees at 10 bases. There are 15 residues in the CDR3. Germline CDR1 SGHTA, CDR2 FQGNSA. V lost 2 bases, J lost 8 bases, and 5 bases stayed unmatched. The CDR3 sequence: CASSLLGTGEEKLFF. In nucleotides, the CDR3 is TGTGCCAGCAGCTTACTAGGGACAGGGGAAGAAAAACTGTTTTTT.

This clonotype was observed a few times. The chain recombines TRBV18 with TRBJ2-7; D perhaps matches TRBD2 (5 bases). V lost 2 bases, J lost 3 bases, and 17 bases lay in between. The CDR3 has 16 residues. Germline-derived CDR1 and CDR2 are KGHSH and LQKENI. The CDR3 coding sequence is TGTGCCAGCTCACCATTGCGAGGGTCAGCCGTCTACGAGCAGTACGTC. This translates into CASSPLRGSAVYEQYV.

This sequence joins TRBV29-1 and TRBJ1-1; D is undetermined. The germline CDR1 and CDR2 sequences are SQVTM and ANQGSEA. Between the trimmed V and J ends, which lost 5 bases and 10 bases, there was a span of 17 bases. CDR3 length equals 12 residues. The CDR3 sequence: CSVNGEGALAFF. The CDR3 nucleotides are TGCAGCGTTAACGGGGAGGGAGCGTTAGCTTTCTTT.

The chain joins TRBV27 to TRBJ1-2, with a tentative D call TRBD1 (6 bases). CDR3 length: 14 residues. Germline lookup yields CDR1 MNHEY and CDR2 SMNVEV (reference sequence). Trimming stripped 2 bases from V and 8 bases from J, with 15 bases between. CDR3 in DNA: TGTGCCAGCAGTTTAGGCGGGGGCCCGTCAGGCTACACCTTC. Translating gives CASSLGGGPSGYTF.

CDR3 sequence reads: CASSQNPGSEAFF. Here the CDR3 DNA reads TGTGCCAGCAGCCAAAATCCAGGATCTGAAGCTTTCTTT. The chain recombines TRBV14 with TRBJ1-1, with unresolved D. The CDR3 is 13 residues long. Trimming shortened V by 2 bases and J by 6 bases, and 10 bases separated the two germline ends. Germline loops: CDR1 SGHDN, CDR2 FVKESK.

The table lists this clonotype with a few counts. This chain links TRBV5-1 with TRBJ2-5; 15 nucleotides align to TRBD2. CDR3 length: 16 amino acids. The V gene's germline CDR1 is SGHRS and CDR2 YFSETQ. V gave up 4 bases and J gave up 2 bases; unmatched junction bases: 3. The CDR3 protein is CASSTGLAGGQETQYF. The CDR3 coding sequence is TGCGCCAGCAGCACAGGACTAGCGGGGGGGCAAGAGACCCAGTACTTC.

There are a few counts of this clonotype. The chain couples TRBV24-1 to TRBJ2-2; D remains ambiguous. CDR1 is KGHDR, CDR2 SFDVKD, per germline. Trimming took 0 bases from V and 5 from J, leaving 6 bases between them. The CDR3 covers 14 residues. For the CDR3, the DNA is TGTGCCACCAGTGATTTGGTCAGGACCGGGGAGCTGTTTTTT. Its protein is CATSDLVRTGELFF.

The chain recombines TRBV4-3 with TRBJ1-2; 8 nucleotides line up with TRBD1. CDR1 and CDR2 (germline): LGHNA, YSLEER. V dropped 3 bases and J dropped 4; count of bases not matched to a gene: 4. The CDR3 has 14 amino acids. CDR3 DNA: TGCGCCAGCAGCCAGCCCGACAGGGGCTATGGCTACACCTTC. This gives the protein CASSQPDRGYGYTF.

The genes are TRBV5-1 and TRBJ2-3; the D gene is possibly TRBD2 (7 bases). Germline-derived CDR1 and CDR2 are SGHRS and YFSETQ. Trimming pared 0 bases from V and 6 bases from J, leaving 14 bases between. This CDR3 contains 15 residues. The CDR3 sequence: CASSLVAGAEDTQYF. The CDR3 nucleotides are TGCGCCAGCAGCTTGGTTGCGGGGGCGGAGGATACGCAGTATTTT.

In this sample, this clonotype turned up a few times. The V gene is TRBV5-4, the J gene TRBJ2-1; D is possibly TRBD1 or TRBD2 (5 bases each). This CDR3 is built from 15 residues. The V and J ends lost 4 bases and 3 bases respectively, with 14 bases between them. The germline V gene encodes CDR1 SGHNT and CDR2 YYREEE (reference sequence). CDR3 DNA sequence: TGTGCCAGCAGCGGGGACCCAGAGTACTACAATGAGCAGTTCTTC. Amino acids: CASSGDPEYYNEQFF.

The J gene is TRBJ2-4, the V gene TRBV6-7, with D tentatively TRBD2 (6 bases). TRBV6-7 carries the ORF label, with uncertain function. The CDR3 totals 13 residues. The ends were cut back, 9 bases at V and 6 bases at J, with 15 bases in the middle. Here the CDR3 reads CASPGLGRNIQYF. CDR3 DNA: TGTGCCAGTCCGGGACTTGGACGAAACATTCAGTACTTC.

This clonotype has a handful of counts. The rearrangement links TRBV5-1 to TRBJ2-1; D uncertain. V dropped 7 bases and J dropped 0 bases, with 14 bases sitting between them. The CDR3 has 15 amino acids. Looked up from germline, CDR1 is SGHRS and CDR2 is YFSETQ. CDR3 sequence reads: CASSQIGASYNEQFF. CDR3 in DNA: TGCGCCAGCTCCCAGATAGGAGCCTCCTACAATGAGCAGTTCTTC. Combining the CDR3 with reference TRBV5-1 and TRBJ2-1 gives the whole variable domain KAGVTQTPRYLIKTRGQQVTLSCSPISGHRSVSWYQQTPGQGLQFLFEYFSETQRNKGNFPGRFSGRQFSNSRSEMNVSTLELGDSALYLCASSQIGASYNEQFFGPGTRLTVL.

In this sample, this clonotype turned up a few times. The CDR3 DNA reads as TGTGCCATCAGTGATGGGGACTCCCTCCCGGAGACCCAGTACTTC. It is translated as CAISDGDSLPETQYF. The rearrangement joins TRBV10-3 to TRBJ2-5; possible D gene TRBD2, 6 bases. CDR1 and CDR2 (germline): ENHRY, SYGVKD. Trimming left V 3 bases short and J 5 bases short, with 16 bases between. There are 15 residues in the CDR3.

This chain joins TRBV29-1 and TRBJ1-1, with D perhaps TRBD1 (5 bases). The CDR3 is 13 residues long. Per the germline V gene, CDR1 is SQVTM and CDR2 is ANQGSEA. Trimming took off 7 bases at V and 0 bases at J, with 12 bases between the two ends. The CDR3 nucleotides are TGCAGCGCGAGGGGATCCATGAACACTGAAGCTTTCTTT. Protein product: CSARGSMNTEAFF.

This chain links TRBV29-1 with TRBJ2-3; 12 bases match TRBD2. Germline V gives CDR1 SQVTM, CDR2 ANQGSEA. J was trimmed by 6 bases and V by 0 bases; bases with no gene match: 7. The CDR3 spans 16 residues. The CDR3 region has the DNA TGCAGCGTTGAAGATGGACTAGCGGGGCTAGGGGATACGCAGTATTTT. Its translation: CSVEDGLAGLGDTQYF.

This clonotype was picked up a small number of times. V and J are TRBV25-1 and TRBJ2-1, with D perhaps TRBD1 or TRBD2 (7 bases each). Trimming left V 6 bases short and J 1 base short, with 13 bases between. CDR3 length equals 15 residues. Germline values: CDR1 MGHDK, CDR2 SYGVNS. CDR3 residues: CASSPAGQSYNEQFF. The CDR3 DNA is TGTGCCAGCAGCCCAGCGGGACAGTCCTACAATGAGCAGTTCTTC. The whole variable domain, remainder taken from reference TRBV25-1 and TRBJ2-1, is EADIYQTPRYLVIGTGKKITLECSQTMGHDKMYWYQQDPGMELHLIHYSYGVNSTEKGDLSSESTVSRIRTEHFPLTLESARPSHTSQYLCASSPAGQSYNEQFFGPGTRLTVL.

The genes are TRBV23-1 and TRBJ2-2, with D perhaps given as TRBD1 or TRBD2 (6 bases each). TRBV23-1 is recorded as an ORF, its role being uncertain. There are 16 residues in the CDR3. The germline V and J ends were trimmed by 2 bases and 6 bases, with 16 bases remaining between them. CDR3 sequence (DNA): TGCGCCAGCAGTCAAGGGGCCGGGGGCGCTTCCGGGGAGCTGTTTTTT. Protein: CASSQGAGGASGELFF.